This T cell receptor delta chain was recorded in a study of Vδ1+ human thymocytes. Study-level findings and limits: Thymic TRG and TRD repertoires appeared highly polyclonal, with Gaussian CDR3 length distributions.

The template was reverse-transcribed extracted RNA. The CDR3 regions were amplified by multiplex PCR from V-gene primers to a constant-region primer. TCRdb redid the clone calls on the multiplex PCR reads with CATT. The table shows around 24,000 delta-chain clones, with over 25% occurring only once. This clone has a handful of counts. The antigen remains unidentified. The CDR3 runs to 14 residues. CDR1 GEAIGNYY and CDR2 EKD come from the germline V gene. Between the trimmed V and J ends, which lost 9 bases and 0 bases, there was a span of 16 bases. The sample taken for sequencing was Vdelta1+ gamma-delta thymocytes from the thymus. The subset denotes: FACS-sorted CD3+ TCRalphabeta- TCRVdelta1+ TCRVdelta2- thymocytes. The TCR comes from a boy younger than two who had congenital heart surgery. The V call is TRDV2, the J call TRDJ1; weak D call: TRDD3 (6 bases). DNA of the CDR3: TGTGCCACTTGGGGGCTCCCCCACACCGATAAACTCATCTTT. As protein: CATWGLPHTDKLIF.